A selection of T cell receptor beta chains follows, all from one sample in a study of T cells in Graves' hyperthyroidism and ophthalmopathy. MiXCR, applied by TCRdb to the multiplex PCR reads, yields one record per CDR3 protein. The top ten clones hold around 55% of a sample with hundreds of thousands of distinct CDR3 sequences, approximately 15% of them seen once. What was sequenced was blood. These receptors were obtained from a woman in her fifties or sixties with Graves' ophthalmopathy. CDR3s include the opening cysteine and the closing phenylalanine or tryptophan. A D gene is named only where the DNA matches it firmly. A clone size is listed for some rows: how often the clone was seen (once, few, many), or a class if it is expanded.

.	.	12	TRBV29-1	TRBJ2-3	CSVGRSTDTQYF	TGCAGCGTTGGGCGGAGCACAGATACGCAGTATTTT
few	TRBD1	14	TRBV9	TRBJ2-2	CASSVGQGTGELFF	TGTGCCAGCAGCGTAGGACAGGGGACGGGGGAGCTGTTTTTT
.	.	12	TRBV6-2/TRBV6-3	TRBJ1-2	CASSYRASGYTF	TGTGCCAGCAGTTACAGGGCTAGCGGCTACACCTTC
.	.	12	TRBV30	TRBJ1-2	CAWTRDRRGYTF	TGTGCCTGGACTCGGGACCGGCGGGGCTACACCTTC
many	TRBD2	17	TRBV28	TRBJ2-3	CASSLVGGGAGTDTQYF	TGTGCCAGCAGTTTAGTGGGCGGGGGAGCGGGCACAGATACGCAGTATTTT
many	.	15	TRBV6-2/TRBV6-3	TRBJ2-7	CASSLGVGAPYEQYF	TGTGCCAGCAGTTTAGGAGTGGGGGCCCCCTACGAGCAGTACTTC
few	.	15	TRBV7-9	TRBJ1-4	CASGSPPGSNEKLFF	TGTGCCAGCGGATCCCCCCCGGGATCAAATGAAAAACTGTTTTTT
.	.	15	TRBV11-2	TRBJ2-7	CASSFRGATPYEQYF	TGTGCCAGCAGCTTTCGGGGGGCAACCCCCTACGAGCAGTACTTC
many	TRBD1	17	TRBV28	TRBJ2-7	CASSSYPGQGAGYEQYF	TGTGCCAGCAGTTCGTATCCGGGACAGGGGGCAGGCTACGAGCAGTACTTC
many	.	15	TRBV7-2	TRBJ1-1	CASSSWGGPNTEAFF	TGTGCCAGCAGCTCATGGGGGGGACCGAACACTGAAGCTTTCTTT
many	.	13	TRBV24-1	TRBJ2-1	CATRNNREGEQFF	TGTGCCACCAGGAATAACAGGGAGGGTGAGCAGTTCTTC
many	.	13	TRBV2	TRBJ2-1	CASSEFLFGEQFF	TGTGCCAGCAGTGAATTCCTCTTCGGCGAGCAGTTCTTC
.	.	14	TRBV12-3/TRBV12-4	TRBJ1-1	CASRATMKEIEAFF	TGTGCCAGCAGGGCAACAATGAAGGAGATTGAAGCTTTCTTT
.	TRBD1	17	TRBV5-1	TRBJ2-1	CASSPTRGTGGVNEQFF	TGCGCCAGCAGCCCCACCCGCGGGACAGGGGGCGTAAATGAGCAGTTCTTC
many	.	13	TRBV29-1	TRBJ1-1	CSVNELGGTEAFF	TGCAGCGTTAACGAACTTGGGGGAACTGAAGCTTTCTTT